The 25 T cell receptor beta chains below all came from one sample that was sequenced in a study of breast tumors, draining lymph nodes, adjacent tissues. TCRdb re-called the multiplex PCR reads through MiXCR, storing one row per CDR3 protein. The sample lists some 83,000 distinct CDR3 sequences, approximately 19% occurring once. Axillary draining lymph nodes of breast cancer patients supplied the node samples. Sequenced sample: axillary lymph node tissue. Receptor source: a female donor with breast cancer. Some clones in this sample may be carry-over from other donors' samples.

Regarding this clonotype: A much more abundant neighbour one base away suggests this may be a read error. The V call is TRBV19, the J call TRBJ1-3; D gene uncertain. Germline V gene lookup returns CDR1 LNHDA and CDR2 SQIVND (reference sequence). CDR3 length: 13 amino acids. The CDR3 loop is CASRPPAGTTIYF. As DNA, the CDR3 is TGTGCCAGTAGACCCCCGGCTGGAACCACCATATATTTT. Using reference TRBV19 and TRBJ1-3 for the parts outside the CDR3, the full variable domain is DGGITQSPKYLFRKEGQNVTLSCEQNLNHDAMYWYRQDPGQGLRLIYYSQIVNDFQKGDIAEGYSVSREKKESFPLTVTSAQKNPTAFYLCASRPPAGTTIYFGEGSWLTVV.

CDR3 nucleotide sequence: TGTGCCAGCAGTCCGGTCGGGGGGCCACCCCCTTATACGCAGTATTTT. Protein: CASSPVGGPPPYTQYF. This chain uses TRBV28 with TRBJ2-3; weak D call: TRBD2 (7 bases). The CDR3 has 16 amino acids. The ends were cut back, 5 bases at V and 7 bases at J, with 22 bases in the middle. Germline CDR1 is MDHEN and CDR2 is SYDVKM.

This clonotype was observed a few times. Germline and junction disagree at one end, which may indicate a read error. The J gene is TRBJ2-5, the V gene TRBV18; 9 bases agree with TRBD2. This CDR3 spans 15 amino acids. Germline V gene sequence: CDR1 KGHSH, CDR2 LQKENI. The CDR3 region has the DNA TGTGCCAGCTCCCCTTTAGCGGGAGTGATGGAGACCCAGTCCTTC. Translated: CASSPLAGVMETQSF.

Details on this clonotype: Just one base apart from a much larger clone, this may be a read error. This chain connects TRBV19 to TRBJ2-7; 12 bases line up with TRBD2. The CDR3 sequence is 15 residues long. The V segment lost 5 bases and the J segment 3 bases; nucleotides outside the gene matches: 5. Germline V gene sequence: CDR1 LNHDA, CDR2 SQIVND (reference sequence). CDR3 coding DNA: TGTGCCAGTAGTGAACGGACTAGCGGGATCTACGAGCAGTACTTC. This translates into CASSERTSGIYEQYF.

This clonotype was observed at least ten times. The chain is built from TRBV5-5 and TRBJ2-1; 7 positions match TRBD2. Germline CDR1 and CDR2: SGHKS and YYEKEE (reference sequence). The length of the CDR3 is 14 residues. Trimming at V came to 0 bases and at J to 8 bases, leaving 5 bases not matched to a gene. The DNA of the CDR3 is TGTGCCAGCAGCTTGGGGTTGGGGAGGGATGAGCAGTTCTTC. It specifies CASSLGLGRDEQFF. Full variable domain (remainder filled in from reference TRBV5-5 and TRBJ2-1): DAGVTQSPTHLIKTRGQQVTLRCSPISGHKSVSWYQQVLGQGPQFIFQYYEKEERGRGNFPDRFSARQFPNYSSELNVNALLLGDSALYLCASSLGLGRDEQFFGPGTRLTVL.

This clonotype occurred many times. V gene TRBV24-1 combines with J gene TRBJ2-2, with 7 bases matching TRBD1. Germline lookup yields CDR1 KGHDR and CDR2 SFDVKD. Trimming took 2 bases from V and 3 from J; bases not matched to a gene: 5. The CDR3 extends over 16 amino acids. In DNA, the CDR3 is TGTGCCACCAGTGATTCACAGGGGTCCCACACCGGGGAGCTGTTTTTT. Translated: CATSDSQGSHTGELFF.

The sample holds many counts of this clonotype. The V gene is TRBV20-1, the J gene TRBJ1-2, with 9 bases that match TRBD1. Germline CDR1 is DFQATT and CDR2 is SNEGSKA (reference sequence). V lost 3 bases, J lost 8 bases, and 13 bases stayed unmatched. This CDR3 is 15 amino acids long. DNA for the CDR3: TGCAGTGCTAGTACAGGGGGCGGACACAGCAACGGCTACACCTTC. Translation gives CSASTGGGHSNGYTF.

At least ten counts were recorded for this clonotype. V gene TRBV6-1 combines with J gene TRBJ2-5, with 7 bases matching TRBD2. The junction had 6 bases not matched to a gene; V was cut back by 1 base and J by 7 bases. The CDR3 extends over 14 amino acids. Germline V lookup: CDR1 MNHNS, CDR2 SASEGT. The CDR3 here is CASSEDPREGTQYF. CDR3 sequence (DNA): TGTGCCAGCAGTGAAGACCCCAGGGAGGGGACCCAGTACTTC.

CDR3 residues: CASSTIDSLNTEAFF. The CDR3 nucleotides read TGTGCCAGTAGTACCATCGACAGCTTGAACACTGAAGCTTTCTTT. The rearrangement uses TRBV19 and TRBJ1-1; the D gene is possibly TRBD1 (5 bases). Germline V gene data show CDR1 as LNHDA and CDR2 as SQIVND (reference sequence). Trimming removed 4 bases at V and 0 bases at J, with 12 bases between. The CDR3 sequence is 15 residues long.

This clonotype was observed at least ten times. The chain has TRBV27 and TRBJ2-7; D possibly matches TRBD1 or TRBD2 (5 bases each). Germline lookup yields CDR1 MNHEY and CDR2 SMNVEV (reference sequence). The CDR3 consists of 14 residues. Trimming took off 7 bases at V and 2 bases at J, with 15 bases between the two ends. The CDR3 DNA reads TGTGCCAGCACCCACCGGGACCGTCCCTACGAGCAGTACTTC. Translating it yields CASTHRDRPYEQYF.

This clonotype was recorded at least ten times. The chain combines TRBV5-1 with TRBJ2-7; tentative D call: TRBD1 (8 bases). CDR1 and CDR2 from the germline V gene are SGHRS and YFSETQ. Deletions cut 4 bases from V and 0 bases from J, with 17 bases between. CDR3 length: 16 residues. The DNA of the CDR3 is TGCGCCAGCAGCGCCGGACAGGGACTAAGCTCCTACGAGCAGTACTTC. It yields the protein CASSAGQGLSSYEQYF.

This clonotype was seen repeatedly, ten times or more. The chain couples TRBV3-1 to TRBJ2-7; 10 nucleotides align to TRBD2. Per the germline V gene, CDR1 is LGHDT and CDR2 is YNNKEL (reference sequence). CDR3 length: 15 amino acids. Trimming removed 1 base from V and 3 bases from J; junction bases left unmatched: 3. The DNA for the CDR3 is TGTGCCAGCAGCCAAGGGACTAGCGGATACTACGAGCAGTACTTC. Protein sequence: CASSQGTSGYYEQYF.

The chain is built from TRBV3-2 and TRBJ1-2; the DNA was not used to check the table's D call, TRBD1. TRBV3-2 is tagged as a pseudogene. This CDR3 is built from 15 residues. The CDR3 region is CASSFRQGVNYGYTF. The CDR3 bases are TGTGCCAGCAGCTTTCGACAGGGGGTAAACTATGGCTACACCTTC.

This clonotype was recorded many times. This chain uses TRBV5-5 with TRBJ2-7, with D uncertain. The CDR3 is 15 amino acids. V was cut by 3 bases and J by 0 bases, with 13 bases left in between. Germline CDR1 SGHKS, CDR2 YYEKEE (reference sequence). CDR3 DNA: TGTGCCAGCAGCTGGGAAATTATTAGCTCCTACGAGCAGTACTTC. Translating gives CASSWEIISSYEQYF.

The chain combines TRBV6-6 with TRBJ2-3; the D gene is possibly TRBD1 (5 bases). V lost 5 bases, J lost 1 base, and 13 bases lay in between. Per germline, CDR1 MNHNY and CDR2 SVGAGI (reference sequence). This CDR3 has 15 residues. Here the CDR3 reads CASSPSTVGTDTQYF. CDR3 nucleotide sequence: TGTGCCAGCAGTCCCTCGACAGTAGGCACAGATACGCAGTATTTT.

A few counts support this clonotype. A much more abundant neighbour one base away suggests this may be a read error. The chain joins TRBV7-6 to TRBJ2-1; 8 nucleotides agree with TRBD2. The germline V gene has CDR1 SGHVS and CDR2 FNYEAQ. This CDR3 is 15 amino acids long. This CDR3 is CASSPSGGGYNGQFF. The CDR3 DNA is TGTGCCAGCAGCCCGAGCGGGGGTGGCTACAATGGGCAGTTCTTC.

The table lists this clonotype with many counts. The CDR3 sequence: CASSPAVVSYGYTF. The DNA of the CDR3 is TGTGCCAGCAGCCCGGCGGTGGTATCCTATGGCTACACCTTC. V gene TRBV5-4 combines with J gene TRBJ1-2; unclear D gene. This CDR3 comprises 14 residues. V was trimmed by 4 bases and J by 4 bases, leaving 14 bases between them. From germline, CDR1 is SGHNT and CDR2 YYREEE (reference sequence).

Of note for this clonotype: At one end the junction does not follow the germline gene, possibly because of a read error. The chain carries TRBV20-1 and TRBJ1-6, with 12 bases lining up with TRBD1. This CDR3 region has 14 residues. Germline V CDR1 and CDR2: DFQATT, SNEGSKA (reference sequence). CDR3 loop: CSARGQGANSPIHF. As DNA, the CDR3 is TGCAGTGCCAGGGGACAGGGGGCGAATTCACCCATCCACTTT.

This clonotype was counted at least ten times. This chain joins TRBV6-5 and TRBJ2-2; D is undetermined. The CDR3 is made up of 15 amino acids. Germline loops: CDR1 MNHEY, CDR2 SVGAGI. Between the trimmed V and J ends, which lost 0 bases and 6 bases, there was a span of 11 bases. CDR3 sequence: CASSYSADGAGELFF. For the CDR3, the DNA is TGTGCCAGCAGTTACTCGGCAGATGGGGCCGGGGAGCTGTTTTTT.

The count of this clonotype is one. A much more abundant neighbour one base away suggests this may be a read error. The chain carries TRBV9 and TRBJ2-3, with a possible D match to TRBD2 (5 bases). CDR3 length: 17 amino acids. The germline CDR1 and CDR2 sequences are SGDLS and YYNGEE. The CDR3 nucleotides are TGTGCCAGCAGCGCCGGGGTTAGGGCCTTTAGCACAGATACGCAGTGTTTT. It translates to CASSAGVRAFSTDTQCF. Filled out from reference TRBV9 and TRBJ2-3, the complete variable domain reads DSGVTQTPKHLITATGQRVTLRCSPRSGDLSVYWYQQSLDQGLQFLIQYYNGEERAKGNILERFSAQQFPDLHSELNLSSLELGDSALYFCASSAGVRAFSTDTQCFGPGTRLTVL.

At least ten counts were recorded for this clonotype. The gene calls are TRBV20-1 and TRBJ2-5, with 7 positions matching TRBD1. CDR3 size: 12 residues. The germline V gene has CDR1 DFQATT and CDR2 SNEGSKA (reference sequence). V shed 5 bases and J 4 bases; nucleotides not matched to a gene: 4. This CDR3 reads CSAVWTGETQYF. The CDR3 nucleotides are TGCAGTGCTGTATGGACAGGAGAGACCCAGTACTTC.

A remark on this clonotype: A much larger clone differs by one base, so this may be a read error. As the CDR3 is not closed by the conserved phenylalanine or tryptophan, this likely results from a read error. The V call is TRBV28, the J call TRBJ2-7; tentatively, D is TRBD2 (6 bases). The V gene lost 5 bases and the J gene lost 7 bases, with 9 bases spanning the gap. This CDR3 has 11 amino acids. Germline CDR1 and CDR2: MDHEN and SYDVKM. The CDR3 is CASSTGGEQYS. The CDR3 nucleotides read TGTGCCAGCAGTACCGGAGGGGAGCAGTACTCC.

The rearrangement links TRBV20-1 to TRBJ1-1; D is ambiguous. The CDR3 is 14 amino acids. V was trimmed by 1 base and J by 1 base, leaving 10 bases between them. CDR1 DFQATT and CDR2 SNEGSKA come from the germline V gene (reference sequence). CDR3 in DNA: TGCAGTGCTAGAGGGGCCGGGCCGAACACTGAAGCTTTCTTT. This encodes CSARGAGPNTEAFF.

This clonotype was detected many times. This rearrangement joins TRBV9 to TRBJ2-7; TRBD2 might be the D (6 bases). The CDR3 loop spans 14 amino acids. V was shortened by 0 bases and J by 6 bases, with 13 bases between the two germline ends. Germline CDR1 SGDLS, CDR2 YYNGEE. CDR3 residues: CASSVAVGSSEQYF. As DNA, the CDR3 is TGTGCCAGCAGCGTAGCGGTCGGGAGTAGCGAGCAGTACTTC. The variable domain in full, with the rest retrieved from reference TRBV9 and TRBJ2-7, is DSGVTQTPKHLITATGQRVTLRCSPRSGDLSVYWYQQSLDQGLQFLIQYYNGEERAKGNILERFSAQQFPDLHSELNLSSLELGDSALYFCASSVAVGSSEQYFGPGTRLTVT.

This clonotype was seen ten or more times. The chain links TRBV2 to TRBJ1-2, with D uncertain. This CDR3 comprises 12 residues. Trimming removed 3 bases at V and 8 bases at J, with 10 bases between. From germline, CDR1 is SNHLY and CDR2 FYNNEI. The CDR3 bases are TGTGCCAGCAGTGAGGGTCGGCGGGGCTACACCTTC. Protein product: CASSEGRRGYTF.